This T cell receptor beta chain appears in the sequencing data of a study of T-cell memory formation after mild COVID-19. Study-wide results and caveats: Contracting CD8+ clones were enriched in EMRA, CD4+ mainly in CM and EM.

5'RACE primed from the constant segment yielded TCR alpha and TCR beta cDNA libraries bearing sample barcodes and UMIs. MiXCR, run by TCRdb on the 5' RACE reads, gives a single entry per CDR3 protein. The table shows 300,000 to 350,000 distinct CDR3 sequences, with around 15% occurring only once. This clonotype was seen repeatedly, ten times or more. What it binds is unknown. Germline-derived CDR1 and CDR2 are SGHTA and FQGTGA. The CDR3 length is 14 residues. Trimming removed 5 bases from V and 6 bases from J; junction bases left unmatched: 6. Source material: PBMCs or a T cell subset sorted from them (not recorded which). V and J are TRBV7-3 and TRBJ2-2; 7 nucleotides match TRBD1. The TCR sequence derives from a young man who had mild COVID-19 (a few samples of this study predate the infection). Cell type and time point are not known. The CDR3 DNA follows: TGTGCCAGCAGCCAAACAGGGGCGCCCGGGGAGCTGTTTTTT. Protein product: CASSQTGAPGELFF.